This T cell receptor beta chain was sequenced during a study of T cell clones after liver transplantation. The wider study: A pre-transplant mixed lymphocyte reaction with TCRbeta sequencing defined graft-donor-reactive clones followed in post-transplant blood. Timepoints were pre-transplant, pre-withdrawal, and after withdrawal was completed or failed.

Here immunoSEQ multiplex PCR was the method, and the copy in TCRdb shows in-frame clones only, minus some. The data contain some 60,000 clones, about two thirds of them singletons. This clone was seen only once. The germline gives CDR1 ENHRY, CDR2 SYGVKD. This CDR3 spans 14 amino acids. Trimming removed 0 bases from V and 4 bases from J, with 9 bases in between. Specimen: CD4+ T cells from blood, collected before liver transplant. This sequence joins TRBV10-3 and TRBJ1-1; D call uncertain. The receptor was isolated from a human donor who received a liver transplant. The CDR3 nucleotides read TGTGCCATCAGTGAGTCGTCGGAGGGCACTGAAGCTTTCTTT. This encodes CAISESSEGTEAFF.